The rows below give T cell receptor beta chains drawn from one sample of a study of cytomegalovirus exposure and HLA in healthy donors. Generated by immunoSEQ multiplex PCR, the TCRdb table keeps only in-frame clones and is missing some. The sample carries around 140,000 clones, roughly two thirds recorded once. Sequenced material: PBMCs. The receptors were sampled from a male donor in good health and CMV-seronegative. The CDR3 runs from the conserved cysteine through the conserved F or W. A D gene is named only where the DNA matches it firmly. Size tells how often a clone was seen (once, few, many) or the class of an expanded clone, and some rows leave it out.

TRBD1	TRBV9	TRBJ1-6	NA	TGTGCCAGCAGCGTAGCTGGGGCAGGGGGCTCACCCCTCCACTTT	CASSVAGAGGSPLHF
NA	TRBV7-2	TRBJ2-7	NA	TGTGCCAGCAGCTACCGGTATGATTCCTACGAGCAGTACTTC	CASSYRYDSYEQYF
NA	TRBV5-1	TRBJ2-2	NA	TGCGCCAGCAGCCCGAGTGGACAGAACACCGGGGAGCTGTTTTTT	CASSPSGQNTGELFF
NA	TRBV2	TRBJ2-7	NA	TGTGCCAGCACCTATGTGCCGGAGGCGGGAGAGCAGTACTTC	CASTYVPEAGEQYF
NA	TRBV7-9	TRBJ2-4	few	TGTGCCAGCAGCCCCAGGGGTGACAGCATTCAGTACTTC	CASSPRGDSIQYF
TRBD2	TRBV7-8	TRBJ2-7	NA	TGTGCCAGCAGCCTGGGGGGGGACGAGCAGTACTTC	CASSLGGDEQYF
NA	TRBV15	TRBJ2-5	NA	TGTGCCACCAGCTCCAGTGAGACCCAGTACTTC	CATSSSETQYF
NA	TRBV5-6	TRBJ2-5	once	TGTGCCAGCAGCCCCGGACAGATACAAGAGACCCAGTACTTC	CASSPGQIQETQYF
NA	TRBV2	TRBJ1-3	NA	TGTGCCAGCTCGTCCCTAGGAAACACCATATATTTT	CASSSLGNTIYF
NA	TRBV19	TRBJ1-6	once	TGTGCCAGTAGTATACAATCCCCCGGACCCGACAGTTCTTCACCCCTCCACTTT	CASSIQSPGPDSSSPLHF
NA	TRBV29-1	TRBJ1-1	NA	TGCAGCGTTGAAGGCGGAGTCTTAATGAACACTGAAGCTTTCTTT	CSVEGGVLMNTEAFF
TRBD1	TRBV7-9	TRBJ2-7	few	TGTGCCAGCAGGCGGGACAGGGGGCCCTCCTACGAGCAGTACTTC	CASRRDRGPSYEQYF
NA	TRBV28	TRBJ1-2	NA	TGTGCCAGCAGTTTAAAGGGAGTGGGCTACACCTTC	CASSLKGVGYTF
NA	TRBV7-2	TRBJ2-1	NA	TGTGCCAGCAGCCGGGGGGCGTCCGCCAATGAGCAGTTCTTC	CASSRGASANEQFF
NA	TRBV30	TRBJ1-4	once	TGTGCCTGGAGTTACGGGACACAACTTCAACGGGGTGAAAAACTGTTTTTT	CAWSYGTQLQRGEKLFF
TRBD1	TRBV5-1	TRBJ2-7	NA	TGCGCCAGCAGCTCCGGACAGGAAGGCGAGCAGTACTTC	CASSSGQEGEQYF
TRBD1	TRBV28	TRBJ2-5	NA	TGTGCCAGCAGTCTCGGGACAGGTGAAACAGAGACCCAGTACTTC	CASSLGTGETETQYF
NA	TRBV5-1	TRBJ1-1	few	TGCGCCAGCACCCTGTACCGGGGGACTGAAGCTTTCTTT	CASTLYRGTEAFF
NA	TRBV18	TRBJ1-2	NA	TGTGCCAGCTCCTCCGGCGGGGCGGATTTCAACTATGGCTACACCTTC	CASSSGGADFNYGYTF
NA	TRBV5-1	TRBJ2-1	few	TGCGCCAGCAGCTCCGTCCTCAGGGAAAATGAGCAGTTCTTC	CASSSVLRENEQFF
TRBD2	TRBV19	TRBJ2-1	NA	TGTGCCAGTAGTTCCTCTAGCGGGGGGGCCGGGTACTACAATGAGCAGTTCTTC	CASSSSSGGAGYYNEQFF
TRBD1	TRBV15	TRBJ1-2	NA	TGTGCCACCAGCTTAACAGGGGGCTATGGCTACACCTTC	CATSLTGGYGYTF
NA	TRBV27	TRBJ1-1	NA	TGTGCCAGCAGTTCTCAGTCGTCCGGTGGGGGCGACACTGAAGCTTTCTTT	CASSSQSSGGGDTEAFF
TRBD2	TRBV9	TRBJ2-3	NA	TGTGCCAGCAGCGTACTCCCGACTAGCGGGGTAAACACAGATACGCAGTATTTT	CASSVLPTSGVNTDTQYF
NA	TRBV11-2	TRBJ2-7	NA	TGTGCCAGCAGCTTACCGCAGGGGTTGTCTTCCGAGCAGTACTTC	CASSLPQGLSSEQYF
TRBD1	TRBV4-3	TRBJ2-3	NA	TGCGCCAGCAGCCCACAGGGGCAGGAGGCAGATACGCAGTATTTT	CASSPQGQEADTQYF
NA	TRBV27	TRBJ1-1	NA	TGTGCCAGCACCCCTACGTTAGGGAGTGAAGCTTTCTTT	CASTPTLGSEAFF
TRBD1	TRBV5-1	TRBJ2-2	NA	TGCGCCAGCAGCCGGGACAGGGGCTCCGGGGAGCTGTTTTTT	CASSRDRGSGELFF
TRBD1	TRBV5-6	TRBJ1-1	few	TGTGCCAGCAGCCCCCTTCGAGGGGGCTGGGACACTGAAGCTTTCTTT	CASSPLRGGWDTEAFF
NA	TRBV9	TRBJ1-6	once	TGTGCCAGCAGCGCTCTTAGTGCCTATAATTCACCCCTCCACTTT	CASSALSAYNSPLHF
TRBD2	TRBV7-3	TRBJ2-2	NA	TGTGCCAGCGGGCTAGCGGGGGGCACGAACACCGGGGAGCTGTTTTTT	CASGLAGGTNTGELFF
NA	TRBV7-9	TRBJ2-7	NA	TGTGCCAGCAGCGCGAGCCCGGGGGTCTCAGGGGGGGAGCAGTACTTC	CASSASPGVSGGEQYF
TRBD2	TRBV6-5	TRBJ2-3	few	TGCGCGTCCCGGGATAGCGGGCTCACAGATACGCAGTATTTT	CASRDSGLTDTQYF
NA	TRBV19	TRBJ2-1	few	TGTGCCAGTAGTATAGTAGAGGGCGGGGCTAATGAGCAGTTCTTC	CASSIVEGGANEQFF
NA	TRBV30	TRBJ2-5	NA	TGTGCCTGGAGTTCCGGGTGGGTAACCCAGTACTTC	CAWSSGWVTQYF
TRBD2	TRBV5-6	TRBJ2-1	few	TGTGCCAGCAGCTTGACTAGCGGGGGGGCTGAGCAGTTCTTC	CASSLTSGGAEQFF
TRBD1	TRBV19	TRBJ1-1	NA	TGTGCCAGTAGTATAGATCTAGGGGGCATGAACACTGAAGCTTTCTTT	CASSIDLGGMNTEAFF
NA	TRBV6-5	TRBJ1-3	few	TGTGCCAGCAGTTACGGGGGGTCTGGAAACACCATATATTTT	CASSYGGSGNTIYF
NA	TRBV2	TRBJ2-4	few	TGTGCCAGCAGGAGATTAGGGGGAGAAAACATTCAGTACTTC	CASRRLGGENIQYF
TRBD2	TRBV9	TRBJ2-3	NA	TGTGCCAGCAGCGTCAGAGCGGGGAGCACAGATACGCAGTATTTT	CASSVRAGSTDTQYF
TRBD1	TRBV13	TRBJ2-5	NA	TGTGCCAGCAGCTTAGCCGGGACAGGGTTGTACTTC	CASSLAGTGLYF
TRBD2	TRBV18	TRBJ2-7	NA	TGTGCCAGCTCACAGATTAGCGGGGGGGCGATCGAGCAGTACTTC	CASSQISGGAIEQYF
NA	TRBV2	TRBJ1-4	NA	TGTGCCAGCACCAGGGAGGGCGGTAATGAAAAACTGTTTTTT	CASTREGGNEKLFF
TRBD2	TRBV7-2	TRBJ2-3	NA	TGTGCCAGCAGCTTAAGGCGGGGGGGATCGAGGTCAGATACGCAGTATTTT	CASSLRRGGSRSDTQYF
TRBD1	TRBV27	TRBJ1-4	NA	TGTGCCAGCAGTTCCACTCAGGGGGCCGGTGAAAAACTGTTTTTT	CASSSTQGAGEKLFF
NA	TRBV28	TRBJ2-7	NA	TGTGCCAGCGGCGGGGCAGGCAACTCCTACGAGCAGTACTTC	CASGGAGNSYEQYF
NA	TRBV6-1	TRBJ1-4	NA	TGTGCCAGTCAACAGGGCCCGGCAACTAATGAAAAACTGTTTTTT	CASQQGPATNEKLFF